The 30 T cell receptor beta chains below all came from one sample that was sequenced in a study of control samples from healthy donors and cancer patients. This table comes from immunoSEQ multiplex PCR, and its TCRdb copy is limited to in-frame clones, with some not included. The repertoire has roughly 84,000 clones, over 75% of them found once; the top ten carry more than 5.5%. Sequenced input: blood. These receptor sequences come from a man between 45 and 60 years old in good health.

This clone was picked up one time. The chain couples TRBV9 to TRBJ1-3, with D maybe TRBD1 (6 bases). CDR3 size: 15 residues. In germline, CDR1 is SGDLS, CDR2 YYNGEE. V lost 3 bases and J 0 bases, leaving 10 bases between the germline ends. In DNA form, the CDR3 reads TGTGCCAGCAGCGCCGGGGGCAGCTCTGGAAACACCATATATTTT. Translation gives CASSAGGSSGNTIYF.

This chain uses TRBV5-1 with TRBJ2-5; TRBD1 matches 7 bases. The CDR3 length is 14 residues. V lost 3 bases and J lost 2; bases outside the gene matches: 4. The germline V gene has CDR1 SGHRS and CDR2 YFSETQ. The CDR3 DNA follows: TGCGCCAGCAGCTCGACAGGGTGGCAAGAGACCCAGTACTTC. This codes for CASSSTGWQETQYF.

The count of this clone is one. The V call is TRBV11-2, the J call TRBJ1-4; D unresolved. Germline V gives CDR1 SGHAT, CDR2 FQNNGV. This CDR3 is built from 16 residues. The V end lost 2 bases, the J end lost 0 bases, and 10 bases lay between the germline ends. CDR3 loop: CASSLRAYSTNEKLFF. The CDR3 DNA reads TGTGCCAGCAGCTTAAGGGCCTACTCAACTAATGAAAAACTGTTTTTT.

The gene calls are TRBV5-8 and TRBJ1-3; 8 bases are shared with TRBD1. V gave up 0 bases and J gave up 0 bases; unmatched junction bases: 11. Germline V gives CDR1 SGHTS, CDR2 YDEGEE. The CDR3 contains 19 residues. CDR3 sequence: CASSLELLTGVNSGNTIYF. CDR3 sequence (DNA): TGTGCCAGCAGCTTGGAGCTCCTGACAGGGGTAAACTCTGGAAACACCATATATTTT.

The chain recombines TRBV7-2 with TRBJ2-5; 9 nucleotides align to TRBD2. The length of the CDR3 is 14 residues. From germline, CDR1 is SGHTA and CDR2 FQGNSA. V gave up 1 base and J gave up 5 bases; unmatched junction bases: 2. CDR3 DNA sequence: TGTGCCAGCAGCTTAGGCGCGGGAGGGGAGACCCAGTACTTC. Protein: CASSLGAGGETQYF.

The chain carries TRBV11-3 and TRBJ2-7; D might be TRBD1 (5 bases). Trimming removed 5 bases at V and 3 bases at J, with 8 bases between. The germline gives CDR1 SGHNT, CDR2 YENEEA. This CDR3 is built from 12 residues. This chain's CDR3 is CASSQRGYEQYF. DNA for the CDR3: TGTGCCAGCAGCCAAAGGGGCTACGAGCAGTACTTC.

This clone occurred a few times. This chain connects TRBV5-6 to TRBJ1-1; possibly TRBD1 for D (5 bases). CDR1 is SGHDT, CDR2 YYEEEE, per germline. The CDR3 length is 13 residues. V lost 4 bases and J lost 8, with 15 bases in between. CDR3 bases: TGTGCCAGCAGCGCCCCACCGGGGCCCGAAGCTTTCTTT. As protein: CASSAPPGPEAFF. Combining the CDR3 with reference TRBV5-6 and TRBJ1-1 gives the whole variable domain DAGVTQSPTHLIKTRGQQVTLRCSPKSGHDTVSWYQQALGQGPQFIFQYYEEEERQRGNFPDRFSGHQFPNYSSELNVNALLLGDSALYLCASSAPPGPEAFFGQGTRLTVV.

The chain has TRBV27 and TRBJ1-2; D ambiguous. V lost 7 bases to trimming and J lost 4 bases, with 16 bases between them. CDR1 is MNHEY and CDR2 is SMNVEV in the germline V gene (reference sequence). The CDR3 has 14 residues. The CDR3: CASTSSYDPYGYTF. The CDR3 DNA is TGTGCCAGCACCTCTTCATACGACCCCTATGGCTACACCTTC.

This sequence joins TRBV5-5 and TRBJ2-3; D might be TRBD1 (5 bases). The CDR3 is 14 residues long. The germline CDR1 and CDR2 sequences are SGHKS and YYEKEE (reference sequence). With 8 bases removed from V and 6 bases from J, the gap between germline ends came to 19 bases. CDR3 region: CASITTHRTDTQYF. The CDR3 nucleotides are TGTGCCAGTATTACGACTCACAGGACGGATACGCAGTATTTT. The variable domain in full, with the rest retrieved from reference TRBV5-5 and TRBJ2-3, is DAGVTQSPTHLIKTRGQQVTLRCSPISGHKSVSWYQQVLGQGPQFIFQYYEKEERGRGNFPDRFSARQFPNYSSELNVNALLLGDSALYLCASITTHRTDTQYFGPGTRLTVL.

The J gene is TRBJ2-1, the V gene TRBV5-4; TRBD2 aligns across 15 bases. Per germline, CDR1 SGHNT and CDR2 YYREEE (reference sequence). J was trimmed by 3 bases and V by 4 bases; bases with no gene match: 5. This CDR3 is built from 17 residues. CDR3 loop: CASSPGTSGGFYNEQFF. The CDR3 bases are TGTGCCAGCAGCCCAGGGACTAGCGGGGGGTTCTACAATGAGCAGTTCTTC.

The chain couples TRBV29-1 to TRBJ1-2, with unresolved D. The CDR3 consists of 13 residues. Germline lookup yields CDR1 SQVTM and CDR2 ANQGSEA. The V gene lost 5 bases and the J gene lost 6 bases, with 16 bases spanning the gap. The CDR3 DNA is TGCAGCGTTCGCGACGGCGGGGTTCATGGCTACACCTTC. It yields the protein CSVRDGGVHGYTF.

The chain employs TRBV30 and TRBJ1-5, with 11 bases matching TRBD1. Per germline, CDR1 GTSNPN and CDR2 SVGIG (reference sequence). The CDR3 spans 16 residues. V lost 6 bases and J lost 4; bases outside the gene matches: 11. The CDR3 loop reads CACAIGTGGKNQPQHF. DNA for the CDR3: TGTGCCTGTGCCATAGGGACAGGGGGGAAGAATCAGCCCCAGCATTTT.

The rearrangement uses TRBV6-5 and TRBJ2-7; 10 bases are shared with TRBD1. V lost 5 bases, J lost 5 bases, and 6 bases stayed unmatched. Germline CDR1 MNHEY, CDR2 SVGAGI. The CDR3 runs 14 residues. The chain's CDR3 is CASSRDRGPNEQYF. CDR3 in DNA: TGTGCCAGCAGTCGGGACAGGGGTCCGAACGAGCAGTACTTC.

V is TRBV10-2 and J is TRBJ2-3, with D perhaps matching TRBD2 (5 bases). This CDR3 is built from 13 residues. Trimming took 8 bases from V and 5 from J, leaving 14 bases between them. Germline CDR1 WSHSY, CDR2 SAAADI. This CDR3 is CASSGSEGDTQYF. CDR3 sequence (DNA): TGCGCCAGCTCCGGAAGCGAGGGAGATACGCAGTATTTT.

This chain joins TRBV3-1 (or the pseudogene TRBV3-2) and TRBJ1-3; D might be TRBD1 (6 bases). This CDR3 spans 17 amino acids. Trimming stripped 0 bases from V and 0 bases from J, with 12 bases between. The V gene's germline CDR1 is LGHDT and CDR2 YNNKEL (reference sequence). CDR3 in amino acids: CASSQDSTGFSGNTIYF. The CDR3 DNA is TGTGCCAGCAGCCAAGACTCTACAGGGTTCTCTGGAAACACCATATATTTT.

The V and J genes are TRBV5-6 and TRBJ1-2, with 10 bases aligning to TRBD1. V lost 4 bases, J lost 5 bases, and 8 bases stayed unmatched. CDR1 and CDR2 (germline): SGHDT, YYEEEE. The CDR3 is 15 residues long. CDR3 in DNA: TGTGCCAGCAGCCCGGGGACAGGGGCGGAATATGGCTACACCTTC. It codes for CASSPGTGAEYGYTF.

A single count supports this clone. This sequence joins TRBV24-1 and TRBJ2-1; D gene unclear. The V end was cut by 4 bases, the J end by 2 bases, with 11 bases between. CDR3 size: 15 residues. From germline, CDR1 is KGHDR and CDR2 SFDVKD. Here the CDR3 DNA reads TGTGCCACCAGTGACACCGAAAGCCCCTACAATGAGCAGTTCTTC. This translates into CATSDTESPYNEQFF.

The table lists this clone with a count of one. The CDR3 region has the DNA TGTGCCAGCCGGCAGGCGGGGGGAGAAAAACTGTTTTTT. Its translation: CASRQAGGEKLFF. The gene calls are TRBV7-9 and TRBJ1-4; D might be TRBD1 (5 bases). The CDR3 is made up of 13 amino acids. The germline V and J ends were trimmed by 8 bases and 8 bases, with 15 bases remaining between them. CDR1 and CDR2 (germline): SEHNR, FQNEAQ (reference sequence).

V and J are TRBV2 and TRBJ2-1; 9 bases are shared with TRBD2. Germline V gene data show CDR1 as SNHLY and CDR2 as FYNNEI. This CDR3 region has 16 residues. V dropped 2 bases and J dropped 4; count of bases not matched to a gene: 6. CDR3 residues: CASSELFLAGYNEQFF. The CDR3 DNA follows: TGTGCCAGCAGTGAACTGTTTCTAGCGGGGTACAATGAGCAGTTCTTC.

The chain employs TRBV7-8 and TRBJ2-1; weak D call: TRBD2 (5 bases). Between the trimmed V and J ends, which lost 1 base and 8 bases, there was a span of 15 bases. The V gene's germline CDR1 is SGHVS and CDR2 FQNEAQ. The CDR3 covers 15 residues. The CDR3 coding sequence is TGTGCCAGCAGCTTAGGCTGGGCGGGCGTGGATGAGCAGTTCTTC. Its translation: CASSLGWAGVDEQFF.

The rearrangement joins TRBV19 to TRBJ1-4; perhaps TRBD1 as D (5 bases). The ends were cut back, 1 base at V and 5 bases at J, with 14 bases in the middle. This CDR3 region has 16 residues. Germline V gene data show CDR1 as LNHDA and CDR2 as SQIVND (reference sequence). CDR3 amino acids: CASSIGWGGQNEKLFF. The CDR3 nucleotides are TGTGCCAGTAGTATAGGTTGGGGCGGTCAGAATGAAAAACTGTTTTTT.

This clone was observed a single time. As DNA, the CDR3 is TGTGCCAGCAGCCAAGATTTAGGGAACAATCAGCCCCAGCATTTT. This gives the protein CASSQDLGNNQPQHF. The chain employs TRBV3-1 (or the pseudogene TRBV3-2) and TRBJ1-5; D remains unclear. The CDR3 loop spans 15 amino acids. Per the germline V gene, CDR1 is LGHDT and CDR2 is YNNKEL (reference sequence). V was trimmed by 0 bases and J by 3 bases, leaving 9 bases between them.

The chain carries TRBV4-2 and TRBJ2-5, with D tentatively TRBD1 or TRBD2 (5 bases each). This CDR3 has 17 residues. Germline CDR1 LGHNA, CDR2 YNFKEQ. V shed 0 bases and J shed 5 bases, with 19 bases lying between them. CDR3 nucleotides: TGTGCCAGCAGCCAAGAGGGGGTCGGGCCGCCCCCCGAGACCCAGTACTTC. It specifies CASSQEGVGPPPETQYF.

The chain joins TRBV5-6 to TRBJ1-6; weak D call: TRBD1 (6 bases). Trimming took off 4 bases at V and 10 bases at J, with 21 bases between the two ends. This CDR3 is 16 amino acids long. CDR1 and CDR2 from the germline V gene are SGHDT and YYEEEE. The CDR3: CASSPLRGGAGSPLHF. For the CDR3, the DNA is TGTGCCAGCAGCCCCCTAAGGGGGGGGGCTGGATCACCCCTCCACTTT.

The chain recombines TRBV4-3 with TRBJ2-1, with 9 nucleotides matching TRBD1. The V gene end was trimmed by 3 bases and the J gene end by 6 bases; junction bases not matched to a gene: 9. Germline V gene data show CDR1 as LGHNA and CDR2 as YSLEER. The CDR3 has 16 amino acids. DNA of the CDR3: TGCGCCAGCAGCCACCGCCCCGGGACAGGGTTCAATGAGCAGTTCTTC. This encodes CASSHRPGTGFNEQFF.

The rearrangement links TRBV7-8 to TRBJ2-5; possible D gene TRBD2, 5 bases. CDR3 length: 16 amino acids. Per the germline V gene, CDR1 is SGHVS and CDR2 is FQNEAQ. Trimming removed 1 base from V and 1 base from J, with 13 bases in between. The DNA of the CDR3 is TGTGCCAGCAGCTTAGACTTTTCGGGAATCCAAGAGACCCAGTACTTC. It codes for CASSLDFSGIQETQYF.

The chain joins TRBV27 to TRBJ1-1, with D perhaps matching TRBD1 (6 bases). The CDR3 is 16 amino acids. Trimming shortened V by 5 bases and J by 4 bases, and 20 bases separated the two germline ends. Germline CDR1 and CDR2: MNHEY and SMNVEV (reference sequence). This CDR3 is CASSPGGGPGGTEAFF. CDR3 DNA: TGTGCCAGCAGTCCTGGGGGGGGCCCCGGTGGCACTGAAGCTTTCTTT.

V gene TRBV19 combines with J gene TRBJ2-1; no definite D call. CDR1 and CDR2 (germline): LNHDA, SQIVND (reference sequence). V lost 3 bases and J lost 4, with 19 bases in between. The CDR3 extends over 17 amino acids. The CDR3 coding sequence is TGTGCCAGTAGTATTACAAGCGCAATCCCTCTGTACAATGAGCAGTTCTTC. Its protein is CASSITSAIPLYNEQFF.

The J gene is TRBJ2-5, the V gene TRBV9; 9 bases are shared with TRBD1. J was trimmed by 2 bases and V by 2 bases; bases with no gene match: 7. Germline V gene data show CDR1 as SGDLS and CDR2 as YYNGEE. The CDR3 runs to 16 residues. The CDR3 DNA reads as TGTGCCAGCAGCGTTTCCGGGACAGGGCAACAAGAGACCCAGTACTTC. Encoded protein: CASSVSGTGQQETQYF.

The CDR3 sequence is CASMDQTNEKLFF. The CDR3 coding sequence is TGTGCCAGCATGGACCAAACAAATGAAAAACTGTTTTTT. This sequence joins TRBV2 and TRBJ1-4; D not resolved. Per germline, CDR1 SNHLY and CDR2 FYNNEI. This CDR3 region has 13 residues. With 7 bases removed from V and 5 bases from J, the gap between germline ends came to 11 bases. Based on the CDR3 plus reference TRBV2 and TRBJ1-4, the full variable domain is EPEVTQTPSHQVTQMGQEVILRCVPISNHLYFYWYRQILGQKVEFLVSFYNNEISEKSEIFDDQFSVERPDGSNFTLKIRSTKLEDSAMYFCASMDQTNEKLFFGSGTQLSVL.